The entry below gives a single T cell receptor beta chain sequence along with its context. The antigen is undetermined. Germline V lookup: CDR1 SGHTS, CDR2 YDEGEE. This CDR3 has 15 residues. V dropped 2 bases and J dropped 8 bases, with 16 bases sitting between them. The data are from a study of T-cell memory formation after mild COVID-19. In the study overall: Clusters of TCRs were largely donor specific.

General study points: Clones shrinking between day 15 and 85 showed a balanced CD4/CD8 split, and those that grew later tilted toward CD4+. Day 37-peaking second-wave clones had unconfirmed SARS-CoV-2 specificity.

TCRdb re-analysed the 5' RACE reads in MiXCR, keeping a single row per CDR3 protein. The sample yields a few hundred thousand distinct CDR3 sequences, 13% to 15% seen once. The rearrangement uses TRBV5-8 and TRBJ2-2; D call uncertain. The sample comprised PBMCs or a T cell subset sorted from them (not recorded which). The clonotype comes from a man aged 18-30 years who had mild COVID-19 (a few samples of this study predate the infection). Cell type and time point are not known. The CDR3 loop is CASSLSQIGQGELFF. The CDR3 DNA sequence: TGTGCCAGCAGCTTAAGCCAGATTGGCCAAGGGGAGCTGTTTTTT.